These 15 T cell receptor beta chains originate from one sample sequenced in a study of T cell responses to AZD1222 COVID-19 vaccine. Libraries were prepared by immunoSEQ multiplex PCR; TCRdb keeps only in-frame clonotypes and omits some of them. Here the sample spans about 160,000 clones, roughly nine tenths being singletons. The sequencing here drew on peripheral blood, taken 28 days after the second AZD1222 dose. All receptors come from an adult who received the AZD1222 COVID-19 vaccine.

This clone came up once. CDR3 region: CASSYYLQGGRQPQHF. CDR3 in DNA: TGTGCCAGCAGTTACTACTTACAGGGAGGGCGGCAGCCCCAGCATTTT. The chain couples TRBV6-2 or TRBV6-3 to TRBJ1-5; D possibly corresponds to TRBD1 (6 bases). The ends were cut back, 1 base at V and 7 bases at J, with 17 bases in the middle. The CDR3 has 16 amino acids. CDR1 is MNHEY and CDR2 is SVGEGT in the germline V gene.

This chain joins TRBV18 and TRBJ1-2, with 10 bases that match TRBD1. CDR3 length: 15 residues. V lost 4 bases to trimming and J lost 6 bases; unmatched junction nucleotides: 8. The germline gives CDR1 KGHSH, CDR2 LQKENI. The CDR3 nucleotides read TGTGCCAGCTCACTGCAAGACGGGACAGGGGATGGCTACACCTTC. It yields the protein CASSLQDGTGDGYTF.

CDR3 nucleotide sequence: TGTGCCAGCAGCTTAGCCAGGTGGTATAATTCACCCCTCCACTTT. Its protein is CASSLARWYNSPLHF. The chain combines TRBV7-2 with TRBJ1-6, with no clear D. The CDR3 has 15 amino acids. Trimming pared 0 bases from V and 4 bases from J, leaving 7 bases between. CDR1 is SGHTA, CDR2 FQGNSA, per germline. The variable domain in full, completed from reference TRBV7-2 and TRBJ1-6, reads GAGVSQSPSNKVTEKGKDVELRCDPISGHTALYWYRQSLGQGLEFLIYFQGNSAPDKSGLPSDRFSAERTGGSVSTLTIQRTQQEDSAVYLCASSLARWYNSPLHFGNGTRLTVT.

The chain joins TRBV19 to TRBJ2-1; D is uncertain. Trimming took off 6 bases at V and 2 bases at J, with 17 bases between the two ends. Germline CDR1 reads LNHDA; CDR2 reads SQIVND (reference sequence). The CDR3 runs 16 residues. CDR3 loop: CASSWSVAQTYNEQFF. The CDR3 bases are TGTGCCAGTAGCTGGTCCGTGGCTCAAACCTACAATGAGCAGTTCTTC.

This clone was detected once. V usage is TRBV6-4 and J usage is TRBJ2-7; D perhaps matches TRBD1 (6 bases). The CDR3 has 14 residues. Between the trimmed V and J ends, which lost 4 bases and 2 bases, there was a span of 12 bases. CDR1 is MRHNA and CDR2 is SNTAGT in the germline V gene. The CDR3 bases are TGTGCCAGCAGTGTCCCGGACAGAACCTACGAGCAGTACTTC. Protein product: CASSVPDRTYEQYF.

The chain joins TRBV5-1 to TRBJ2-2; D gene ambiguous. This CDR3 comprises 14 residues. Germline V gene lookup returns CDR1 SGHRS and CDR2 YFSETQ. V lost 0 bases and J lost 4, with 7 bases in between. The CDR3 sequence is CASSLGWGTGELFF. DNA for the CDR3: TGCGCCAGCAGCTTGGGATGGGGCACCGGGGAGCTGTTTTTT.

CDR3 bases: TGTGCCTGGGCGTGGGGGGGCGGCTATGGCTACACCTTC. This codes for CAWAWGGGYGYTF. The chain joins TRBV30 to TRBJ1-2; maybe TRBD1 (6 bases). Germline V CDR1 and CDR2: GTSNPN, SVGIG (reference sequence). The CDR3 totals 13 residues. Deletions cut 5 bases from V and 4 bases from J, with 14 bases between. Complete variable domain (other parts from reference TRBV30 and TRBJ1-2): SQTIHQWPATLVQPVGSPLSLECTVEGTSNPNLYWYRQAAGRGLQLLFYSVGIGQISSEVPQNLSASRPQDRQFILSSKKLLLSDSGFYLCAWAWGGGYGYTFGSGTRLTVV.

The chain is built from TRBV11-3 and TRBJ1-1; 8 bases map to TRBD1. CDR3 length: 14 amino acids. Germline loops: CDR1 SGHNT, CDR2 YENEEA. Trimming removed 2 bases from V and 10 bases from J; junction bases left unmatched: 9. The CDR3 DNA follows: TGTGCCAGCAGCTTATCCCTCAGGGGGCGCTTAGCTTTCTTT. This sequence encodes CASSLSLRGRLAFF.

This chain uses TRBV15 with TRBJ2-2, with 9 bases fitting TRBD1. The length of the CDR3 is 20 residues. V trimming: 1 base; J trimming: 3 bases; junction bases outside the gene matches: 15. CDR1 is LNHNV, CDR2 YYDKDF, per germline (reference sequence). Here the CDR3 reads CATSRGPNRRTGVDTGELFF. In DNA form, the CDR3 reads TGTGCCACCAGCAGAGGACCAAACCGCAGGACAGGGGTGGACACCGGGGAGCTGTTTTTT.

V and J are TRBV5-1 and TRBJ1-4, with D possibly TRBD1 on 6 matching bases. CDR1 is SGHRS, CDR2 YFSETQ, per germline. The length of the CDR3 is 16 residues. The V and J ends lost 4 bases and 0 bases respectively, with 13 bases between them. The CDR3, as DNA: TGCGCCAGCAGCCTGGGGGGACATGCAACTAATGAAAAACTGTTTTTT. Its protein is CASSLGGHATNEKLFF.

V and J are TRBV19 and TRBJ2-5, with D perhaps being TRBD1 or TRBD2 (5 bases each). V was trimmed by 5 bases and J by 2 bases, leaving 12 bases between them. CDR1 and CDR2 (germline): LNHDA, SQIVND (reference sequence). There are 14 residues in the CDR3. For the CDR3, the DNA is TGTGCCAGTAGTCTCCAGGGACCGCAAGAGACCCAGTACTTC. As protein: CASSLQGPQETQYF.

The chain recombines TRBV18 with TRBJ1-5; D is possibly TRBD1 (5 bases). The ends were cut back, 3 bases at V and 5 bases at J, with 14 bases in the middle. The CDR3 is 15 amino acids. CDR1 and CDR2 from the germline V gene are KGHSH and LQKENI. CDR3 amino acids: CASSPDIGVDQPQHF. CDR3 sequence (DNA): TGTGCCAGCTCACCGGACATTGGGGTCGATCAGCCCCAGCATTTT.

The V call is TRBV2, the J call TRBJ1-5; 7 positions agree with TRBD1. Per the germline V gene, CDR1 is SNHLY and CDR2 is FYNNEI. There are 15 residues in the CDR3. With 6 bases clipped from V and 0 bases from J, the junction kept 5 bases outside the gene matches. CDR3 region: CASRRDSYSNQPQHF. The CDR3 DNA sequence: TGTGCCAGCAGAAGGGACAGCTATAGCAATCAGCCCCAGCATTTT. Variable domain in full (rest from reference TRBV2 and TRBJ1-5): EPEVTQTPSHQVTQMGQEVILRCVPISNHLYFYWYRQILGQKVEFLVSFYNNEISEKSEIFDDQFSVERPDGSNFTLKIRSTKLEDSAMYFCASRRDSYSNQPQHFGDGTRLSIL.

In nucleotides, the CDR3 is TGTGCCAGCAGTCGACTAGCGGGAGTCGGGTACAATGAGCAGTTCTTC. Protein product: CASSRLAGVGYNEQFF. The genes are TRBV6-6 and TRBJ2-1; TRBD2 matches at 12 bases. V lost 5 bases to trimming and J lost 4 bases; unmatched junction nucleotides: 6. The CDR3 covers 16 residues. CDR1 MNHNY and CDR2 SVGAGI come from the germline V gene (reference sequence).

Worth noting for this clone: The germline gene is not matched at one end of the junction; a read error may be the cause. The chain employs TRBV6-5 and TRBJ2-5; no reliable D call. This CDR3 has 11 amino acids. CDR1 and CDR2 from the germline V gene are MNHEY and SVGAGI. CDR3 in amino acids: CASSIQETRYF. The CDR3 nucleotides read TGTGCCAGCAGTATCCAAGAGACCCGGTACTTC.